This T cell receptor (beta chain) came from a study of PD-1 blockade in classical Hodgkin lymphoma. This CDR3 comprises 16 residues. V was pared by 0 bases and J by 4 bases, with 15 bases between. Germline V gives CDR1 MNHEY, CDR2 SVGAGI. Using immunoSEQ multiplex PCR, the repertoire was profiled, and TCRdb retains in-frame clones only, with some absent. The sample contains about 23,000 clones, around 87% of which appear only once. The time point here: cycle 4 day 1 (C4D1), after around six weeks of nivolumab. Relapses following autologous stem cell transplantation were seen in all patients, with brentuximab vedotin exposure varying. The study, taken as a whole, reports: The authors excluded patients who started nivolumab under 1 year after ASCT. Before treatment, complete responders showed about the same diversity as newly diagnosed patients.

A note on this clone: Antigen: not known.

This TCR was sampled from a human donor with classical Hodgkin lymphoma. The rearrangement joins TRBV6-5 to TRBJ1-1; D is undetermined. Sequences were derived from peripheral blood mononuclear cells (PBMCs), sampled before the fourth cycle of nivolumab. The CDR3 DNA reads as TGTGCCAGCAGTTACTCGAGGGTCTTGACTGTCACTGAAGCTTTCTTT. It translates to CASSYSRVLTVTEAFF.